These 20 T cell receptor beta chains were all obtained from the same sample, sequenced in a study of response to subunit inactivated influenza vaccine. TCRdb called the RT-PCR reads again in MiXCR, with one record for every CDR3 protein. The repertoire holds 610,000 or so distinct CDR3 sequences, with 12% to 15% as singletons. The sample in question was PBMCs from blood, obtained 12 days after vaccination. The receptor set was obtained from a middle-aged man who received an inactivated influenza vaccine.

In the case of this clonotype: The junction departs from the called germline gene at one end, perhaps through a read error. The gene calls are TRBV20-1 and TRBJ2-2; the D gene is possibly TRBD1 (5 bases). This CDR3 has 14 residues. The germline gives CDR1 DFQATT, CDR2 SNEGSKA (reference sequence). CDR3 nucleotide sequence: TGCAGTGCTAGCGATACAGGAATCACCTGGGAGCTGTTTTTT. It yields the protein CSASDTGITWELFF.

This clonotype showed up many times. The V call is TRBV11-2, the J call TRBJ2-7; possible D gene TRBD1, 8 bases. Trimming stripped 3 bases from V and 6 bases from J, with 15 bases between. This CDR3 comprises 14 residues. Per germline, CDR1 SGHAT and CDR2 FQNNGV. For the CDR3, the DNA is TGTGCCAGCAGCTTTGGACAGGGAGGGGGCGAGCAGTACTTC. Residues: CASSFGQGGGEQYF.

The table lists this clonotype with a few counts. V gene TRBV13 combines with J gene TRBJ2-1; D ambiguous. In germline, CDR1 is PRHDT, CDR2 FYEKMQ (reference sequence). The V gene lost 7 bases and the J gene lost 0 bases, with 13 bases spanning the gap. The CDR3 runs to 15 residues. The CDR3 spells CASKNGGSSYNEQFF. For the CDR3, the DNA is TGTGCCAGCAAAAATGGCGGAAGCTCCTACAATGAGCAGTTCTTC. The full variable domain, its missing parts supplied by reference TRBV13 and TRBJ2-1, is AAGVIQSPRHLIKEKRETATLKCYPIPRHDTVYWYQQGPGQDPQFLISFYEKMQSDKGSIPDRFSAQQFSDYHSELNMSSLELGDSALYFCASKNGGSSYNEQFFGPGTRLTVL.

The rearrangement joins TRBV20-1 to TRBJ2-1; the D is unclear. CDR1 and CDR2 (germline): DFQATT, SNEGSKA (reference sequence). V was trimmed by 3 bases and J by 1 base, leaving 7 bases between them. CDR3 length: 13 amino acids. CDR3 amino acids: CSARSRSYNEQFF. In DNA form, the CDR3 reads TGCAGTGCTAGGTCCAGGTCCTACAATGAGCAGTTCTTC.

This clonotype occurred a few times. The chain couples TRBV27 to TRBJ2-5; perhaps TRBD1 as D (7 bases). This CDR3 is 19 amino acids long. Germline loops: CDR1 MNHEY, CDR2 SMNVEV (reference sequence). Trimming removed 1 base from V and 4 bases from J, with 25 bases in between. The CDR3 DNA reads TGTGCCAGCAGTTTATTTGGGCTGCCCTCAGGGGGGATTGGAGAGACCCAGTACTTC. Translated, it gives CASSLFGLPSGGIGETQYF.

The rearrangement uses TRBV18 and TRBJ1-5, with D uncertain. The germline V gene encodes CDR1 KGHSH and CDR2 LQKENI. V dropped 5 bases and J dropped 2 bases, with 10 bases sitting between them. The CDR3 consists of 14 residues. In nucleotides, the CDR3 is TGTGCCAGCTCAGCGAATAAGGGCAATCAGCCCCAGCATTTT. It yields the protein CASSANKGNQPQHF.

This clonotype was found a few times. At one boundary the junction diverges from the germline segment, which might be a read error. The chain uses TRBV5-6 and TRBJ2-5; tentatively, D is TRBD2 (7 bases). Germline V gene sequence: CDR1 SGHDT, CDR2 YYEEEE. The CDR3 is made up of 13 amino acids. CDR3: CASSHTGGGATGF. In DNA form, the CDR3 reads TGTGCCAGCAGCCACACGGGGGGCGGTGCTACAGGTTTC.

The V and J genes are TRBV11-2 and TRBJ1-2; the D is unclear. V lost 3 bases and J 4 bases, leaving 15 bases between the germline ends. Per germline, CDR1 SGHAT and CDR2 FQNNGV. The CDR3 spans 15 residues. The CDR3 spells CASSFSDGRSYGYTF. The CDR3 bases are TGTGCCAGCAGCTTTTCGGACGGGAGAAGCTATGGCTACACCTTC.

The chain recombines TRBV5-6 with TRBJ2-3; TRBD1 aligns across 7 bases. CDR3 size: 16 residues. The V segment lost 4 bases and the J segment 3 bases; nucleotides outside the gene matches: 11. Germline lookup yields CDR1 SGHDT and CDR2 YYEEEE. The CDR3 here is CASSPGTVKRTDTQYF. CDR3 DNA: TGTGCCAGCAGCCCGGGGACAGTGAAGAGAACAGATACGCAGTATTTT.

In this sample, this clonotype turned up many times. The V gene is TRBV12-3 or TRBV12-4, the J gene TRBJ2-5; D is uncertain. This CDR3 comprises 17 residues. Trimming removed 1 base from V and 0 bases from J, with 15 bases in between. CDR3 loop: CASSLVKFQENQETQYF. The CDR3 DNA follows: TGTGCCAGCAGTTTAGTGAAGTTTCAGGAGAACCAAGAGACCCAGTACTTC.

In this sample, this clonotype turned up many times. The chain couples TRBV5-1 to TRBJ2-2, with 7 bases identical to TRBD1. Germline trimming cut 4 bases from V and 0 bases from J; bases unmatched to any gene: 6. Germline loops: CDR1 SGHRS, CDR2 YFSETQ. The CDR3 runs to 16 residues. CDR3 nucleotide sequence: TGCGCCAGCAGCAAGACCGGGACAGCGAACACCGGGGAGCTGTTTTTT. Amino acids: CASSKTGTANTGELFF.

This clonotype has a count of ten or more. The chain is built from TRBV6-2 or TRBV6-3 and TRBJ2-2, with 7 bases identical to TRBD2. Germline CDR1 is MNHEY and CDR2 is SVGEGT. The V gene end was trimmed by 6 bases and the J gene end by 6 bases; junction bases not matched to a gene: 7. This CDR3 is 14 amino acids long. The CDR3 here is CASRRGGSSGELFF. The CDR3 nucleotides read TGTGCCAGCAGGAGAGGCGGGAGCTCCGGGGAGCTGTTTTTT.

The V gene is TRBV11-1, the J gene TRBJ2-3; 12 bases map to TRBD2. The CDR3 has 19 amino acids. Germline V gene sequence: CDR1 SGHAT, CDR2 FQDESV (reference sequence). V lost 5 bases, J lost 1 base, and 13 bases stayed unmatched. The DNA for the CDR3 is TGTGCCAGCAGCCCTAGTGGGCGAAGGACTAGCGGGGGCACAGATACGCAGTATTTT. Protein: CASSPSGRRTSGGTDTQYF.

This clonotype has just a few counts. V and J are TRBV12-3 or TRBV12-4 and TRBJ1-2; D gene ambiguous. The CDR3 is 13 residues long. V was clipped by 5 bases and J by 0 bases, with 7 bases between them. The CDR3 DNA sequence: TGTGCCAGCAGTACAGAGCCTAACTATGGCTACACCTTC. It codes for CASSTEPNYGYTF.

The CDR3 loop is CASSPQGGRRGTVPYEQYF. DNA for the CDR3: TGTGCCAGCAGTCCCCAGGGAGGGAGGCGCGGGACTGTCCCCTACGAGCAGTACTTC. This sequence joins TRBV6-2 or TRBV6-3 and TRBJ2-7; 7 nucleotides line up with TRBD2. The CDR3 contains 19 residues. J gave up 2 bases and V 5 bases, and 21 bases lay outside the gene matches. Germline CDR1 is MNHEY and CDR2 is SVGEGT.

The chain employs TRBV4-2 and TRBJ2-5, with 10 bases fitting TRBD2. The CDR3 is 18 amino acids. The J segment lost 2 bases and the V segment lost 1 base, leaving 10 bases of the junction unmatched. Germline CDR1 reads LGHNA; CDR2 reads YNFKEQ. In nucleotides, the CDR3 is TGTGCCAGCAGCCAAGGGAGCGGGGGGGCACCGGTTCAAGAGACCCAGTACTTC. Amino acids: CASSQGSGGAPVQETQYF.

This clonotype was recorded a few times. The chain has TRBV18 and TRBJ1-1, with TRBD1 identical over 9 bases. Per germline, CDR1 KGHSH and CDR2 LQKENI. J gave up 5 bases and V 3 bases, and 4 bases lay outside the gene matches. The CDR3 is 14 amino acids. CDR3 bases: TGTGCCAGCTCACCCTCCGGGACAGGGACTGAAGCTTTCTTT. It encodes CASSPSGTGTEAFF.

The table lists this clonotype with a few counts. J is TRBJ2-7 and V is TRBV30; 8 bases align to TRBD1. J lost 6 bases, V lost 4 bases, and 8 bases had no gene match. The CDR3 loop spans 13 amino acids. Germline CDR1 reads GTSNPN; CDR2 reads SVGIG (reference sequence). CDR3 amino acids: CAWMGQAASEQYF. DNA of the CDR3: TGTGCCTGGATGGGACAGGCGGCGTCCGAGCAGTACTTC.

This clonotype was seen a few times. J is TRBJ2-3 and V is TRBV5-1; TRBD2 agrees at 10 bases. The V segment lost 4 bases and the J segment 4 bases; nucleotides outside the gene matches: 12. This CDR3 region has 17 residues. Germline V gene sequence: CDR1 SGHRS, CDR2 YFSETQ. The CDR3 coding sequence is TGCGCCAGCAGCCCGAGGTTTCTAGCGGGAGTATCAGATACGCAGTATTTT. Translated: CASSPRFLAGVSDTQYF. Full variable domain (rest looked up from reference TRBV5-1 and TRBJ2-3): KAGVTQTPRYLIKTRGQQVTLSCSPISGHRSVSWYQQTPGQGLQFLFEYFSETQRNKGNFPGRFSGRQFSNSRSEMNVSTLELGDSALYLCASSPRFLAGVSDTQYFGPGTRLTVL.

There are a few counts of this clonotype. This sequence joins TRBV5-6 and TRBJ2-7; TRBD1 aligns across 8 bases. Germline V gene data show CDR1 as SGHDT and CDR2 as YYEEEE. V was pared by 3 bases and J by 1 base, with 6 bases of the junction left unmatched. This CDR3 is built from 15 residues. The CDR3 sequence: CASSWGTGWSYEQYF. The CDR3 DNA sequence: TGTGCCAGCAGCTGGGGGACAGGTTGGTCCTACGAGCAGTACTTC.